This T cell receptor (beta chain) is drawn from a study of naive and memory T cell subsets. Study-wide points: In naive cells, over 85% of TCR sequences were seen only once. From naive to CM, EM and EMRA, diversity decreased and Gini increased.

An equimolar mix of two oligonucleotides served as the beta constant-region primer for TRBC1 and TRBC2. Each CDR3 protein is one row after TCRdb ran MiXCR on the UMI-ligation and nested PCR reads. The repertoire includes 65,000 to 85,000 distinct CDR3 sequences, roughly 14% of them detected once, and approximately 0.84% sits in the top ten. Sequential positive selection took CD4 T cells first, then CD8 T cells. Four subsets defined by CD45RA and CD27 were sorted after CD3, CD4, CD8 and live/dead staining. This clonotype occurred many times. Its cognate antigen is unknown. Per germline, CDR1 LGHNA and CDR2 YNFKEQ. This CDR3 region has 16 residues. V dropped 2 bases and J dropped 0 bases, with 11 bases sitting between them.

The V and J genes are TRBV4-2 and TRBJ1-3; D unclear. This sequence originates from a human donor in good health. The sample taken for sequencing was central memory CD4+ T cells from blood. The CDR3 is CASSQNQRISGNTIYF. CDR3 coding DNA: TGTGCCAGCAGCCAAAACCAACGGATCTCTGGAAACACCATATATTTT.